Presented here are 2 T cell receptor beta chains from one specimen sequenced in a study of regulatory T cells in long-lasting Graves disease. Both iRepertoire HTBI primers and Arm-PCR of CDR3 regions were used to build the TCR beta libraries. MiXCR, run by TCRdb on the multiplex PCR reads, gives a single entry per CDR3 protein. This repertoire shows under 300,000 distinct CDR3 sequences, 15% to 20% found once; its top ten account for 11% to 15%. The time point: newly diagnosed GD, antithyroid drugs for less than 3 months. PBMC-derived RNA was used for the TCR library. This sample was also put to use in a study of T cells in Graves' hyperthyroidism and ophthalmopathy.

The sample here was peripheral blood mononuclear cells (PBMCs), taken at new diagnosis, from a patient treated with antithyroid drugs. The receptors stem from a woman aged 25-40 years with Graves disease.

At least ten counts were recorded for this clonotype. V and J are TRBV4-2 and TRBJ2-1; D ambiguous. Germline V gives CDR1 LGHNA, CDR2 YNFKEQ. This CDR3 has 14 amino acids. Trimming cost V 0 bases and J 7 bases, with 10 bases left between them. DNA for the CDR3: TGTGCCAGCAGCCAAGATTGGAAGTATAATGAGCAGTTCTTC. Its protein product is CASSQDWKYNEQFF.

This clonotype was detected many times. CDR3: CASSQDQTEVNEKLFF. DNA for the CDR3: TGTGCCAGCAGCCAAGATCAAACAGAAGTTAATGAAAAACTGTTTTTT. The chain combines TRBV4-2 with TRBJ1-4; D remains unclear. Trimming stripped 0 bases from V and 4 bases from J, with 12 bases between. In germline, CDR1 is LGHNA, CDR2 YNFKEQ. The CDR3 has 16 amino acids.